The 26 T cell receptor beta chains reported below all come from one sample, sequenced in a study of blood T cell repertoires in COVID-19 (dated by TCRdb to the early 2020s). Preparation of the library involved the immunoSEQ multiplex PCR assay. Drawn from immuneACCESS, this table holds only the in-frame rearrangements with V and J called that TCRdb kept. Clones are partly lost; checked studies trace under half to an unresolved V gene and leave the rest unexplained. This sample has over 150,000 clones in its table, and over 65% of those were observed once. Jointly, the top ten make up 7% to 10% of the sample. The sequencing sample was made of peripheral blood. The receptor set was obtained from a man aged 55 to 69 with acute or convalescent COVID-19.

This chain connects TRBV19 to TRBJ2-2; TRBD2 might be the D (7 bases). The CDR3 runs 16 residues. Germline V gene sequence: CDR1 LNHDA, CDR2 SQIVND (reference sequence). V was trimmed by 7 bases and J by 1 base, leaving 16 bases between them. The CDR3 DNA sequence: TGTGCCAGTACCAGGCGAGGGGGGGAGAACACCGGGGAGCTGTTTTTT. It translates to CASTRRGGENTGELFF.

The V call is TRBV4-1, the J call TRBJ1-6; maybe TRBD1 (5 bases). Germline V gene sequence: CDR1 MGHRA, CDR2 YSYEKL. V was clipped by 1 base and J by 6 bases, with 13 bases between them. This CDR3 is built from 16 residues. The CDR3 is CASSQGGEGFNSPLHF. The CDR3 nucleotides are TGCGCCAGCAGCCAAGGAGGGGAGGGGTTTAATTCACCCCTCCACTTT.

This clone came up once. This chain connects TRBV4-2 to TRBJ2-4; 7 positions agree with TRBD1. CDR1 is LGHNA and CDR2 is YNFKEQ in the germline V gene. The CDR3 sequence is 19 residues long. The junction had 14 bases not matched to a gene; V was cut back by 3 bases and J by 0 bases. In DNA, the CDR3 is TGTGCCAGCAGCCAGCCGACCGCGACAGGGCTTCTAGCCAAAAACATTCAGTACTTC. This translates into CASSQPTATGLLAKNIQYF.

This clone was seen a few times. This rearrangement joins TRBV30 to TRBJ2-3; TRBD2 is a possible D gene (6 bases). CDR3 size: 15 residues. V was clipped by 4 bases and J by 0 bases, with 14 bases between them. Germline assignment: CDR1 GTSNPN and CDR2 SVGIG (reference sequence). The CDR3 sequence is CAWNRVLASTDTQYF. The CDR3, as DNA: TGTGCCTGGAATAGGGTTCTAGCGAGCACAGATACGCAGTATTTT. The full variable domain, with the rest looked up from reference TRBV30 and TRBJ2-3, is SQTIHQWPATLVQPVGSPLSLECTVEGTSNPNLYWYRQAAGRGLQLLFYSVGIGQISSEVPQNLSASRPQDRQFILSSKKLLLSDSGFYLCAWNRVLASTDTQYFGPGTRLTVL.

The chain carries TRBV7-2 and TRBJ1-1, with D maybe TRBD1 (5 bases). Germline assignment: CDR1 SGHTA and CDR2 FQGNSA. V was pared by 0 bases and J by 5 bases, with 16 bases between. This CDR3 is 16 amino acids long. The CDR3 bases are TGTGCCAGCAGCTTAGCGCCACTTACAGGAAGGACTGAAGCTTTCTTT. Its protein is CASSLAPLTGRTEAFF. Looking up the rest from reference TRBV7-2 and TRBJ1-1 gives the full variable domain: GAGVSQSPSNKVTEKGKDVELRCDPISGHTALYWYRQSLGQGLEFLIYFQGNSAPDKSGLPSDRFSAERTGGSVSTLTIQRTQQEDSAVYLCASSLAPLTGRTEAFFGQGTRLTVV.

The J gene is TRBJ1-4, the V gene TRBV6-5; D unclear. Trimming stripped 0 bases from V and 5 bases from J, with 10 bases between. Germline lookup yields CDR1 MNHEY and CDR2 SVGAGI. The CDR3 has 15 amino acids. Here the CDR3 reads CASSYSRAANEKLFF. The CDR3 DNA reads as TGTGCCAGCAGTTACTCGAGGGCCGCGAATGAAAAACTGTTTTTT.

V is TRBV5-1 and J is TRBJ1-1, with D hard to call. Trimming left V 0 bases short and J 11 bases short, with 14 bases between. From germline, CDR1 is SGHRS and CDR2 YFSETQ. This CDR3 is built from 13 residues. The CDR3 region has the DNA TGCGCCAGCAGCTTGGAGGTTATGCAGCGGGCTTTCTTT. It is translated as CASSLEVMQRAFF.

This clone was seen once. The chain combines TRBV19 with TRBJ2-5; D unclear. Per the germline V gene, CDR1 is LNHDA and CDR2 is SQIVND (reference sequence). V lost 3 bases and J lost 5, with 10 bases in between. The CDR3 contains 13 residues. The CDR3 nucleotides read TGTGCCAGTAGTATGATGGTACGGGAGACCCAGTACTTC. It yields the protein CASSMMVRETQYF.

The CDR3 DNA is TGTGCCAGCAGTTTTCGAGACCGGGTCCAAAACTATGGCTACACCTTC. It encodes CASSFRDRVQNYGYTF. V is TRBV28 and J is TRBJ1-2; no clear D gene. Germline V gives CDR1 MDHEN, CDR2 SYDVKM. V lost 3 bases and J lost 2, with 16 bases in between. CDR3 length equals 16 residues.

V gene TRBV5-1 combines with J gene TRBJ1-2, with TRBD1 as a possible D gene (6 bases). V lost 1 base and J 1 base, leaving 11 bases between the germline ends. The germline V gene has CDR1 SGHRS and CDR2 YFSETQ. This CDR3 is 15 amino acids long. The CDR3 coding sequence is TGCGCCAGCAGCTTGAGTCAGGGGAGTAACTATGGCTACACCTTC. Translated: CASSLSQGSNYGYTF.

The V and J genes are TRBV27 and TRBJ1-2; D perhaps matches TRBD1 (5 bases). Per germline, CDR1 MNHEY and CDR2 SMNVEV (reference sequence). This CDR3 spans 15 amino acids. Trimming pared 6 bases from V and 4 bases from J, leaving 18 bases between. CDR3 protein: CASRPGGRTIYGYTF. The CDR3 DNA follows: TGTGCCAGCAGACCGGGGGGACGCACGATCTATGGCTACACCTTC.

The chain links TRBV6-6 to TRBJ2-7; 7 nucleotides match TRBD1. V lost 6 bases and J lost 5; bases outside the gene matches: 10. From germline, CDR1 is MNHNY and CDR2 SVGAGI (reference sequence). CDR3 size: 14 residues. CDR3 DNA sequence: TGTGCCAGCAGCCCCCGACAGGGATTCAACGAGCAGTACTTC. This gives the protein CASSPRQGFNEQYF.

The chain couples TRBV9 to TRBJ1-1; TRBD1 matches 7 bases. This CDR3 contains 15 residues. With 4 bases clipped from V and 4 bases from J, the junction kept 10 bases outside the gene matches. Germline V CDR1 and CDR2: SGDLS, YYNGEE. For the CDR3, the DNA is TGTGCCAGCAGCACCGCACAGGGGATCGGCACTGAAGCTTTCTTT. Residues: CASSTAQGIGTEAFF. Using reference TRBV9 and TRBJ1-1 for the parts outside the CDR3, the full variable domain is DSGVTQTPKHLITATGQRVTLRCSPRSGDLSVYWYQQSLDQGLQFLIQYYNGEERAKGNILERFSAQQFPDLHSELNLSSLELGDSALYFCASSTAQGIGTEAFFGQGTRLTVV.

CDR3 region: CASSLNTGDAFF. CDR3 in DNA: TGTGCCAGCAGCTTAAATACAGGGGATGCTTTCTTT. This rearrangement joins TRBV7-9 to TRBJ1-1; 7 nucleotides agree with TRBD1. CDR1 and CDR2 from the germline V gene are SEHNR and FQNEAQ (reference sequence). The CDR3 sequence is 12 residues long. With V trimmed by 2 bases and J by 11 bases, 5 bases remained unmatched.

There are a few counts of this clone. V is TRBV6-5 and J is TRBJ1-1, with D possibly matching TRBD1 (5 bases). Trimming stripped 5 bases from V and 1 base from J, with 14 bases between. The germline gives CDR1 MNHEY, CDR2 SVGAGI. This CDR3 is 15 amino acids long. CDR3 region: CASSRDSRQNTEAFF. The CDR3 DNA is TGTGCCAGCAGTCGAGACAGCAGACAGAACACTGAAGCTTTCTTT.

This clone was seen just once. V is TRBV20-1 and J is TRBJ2-3; no firm D call. CDR3 size: 14 residues. V lost 4 bases and J 0 bases, leaving 11 bases between the germline ends. Germline values: CDR1 DFQATT, CDR2 SNEGSKA (reference sequence). The CDR3 spells CSATDPRSTDTQYF. Written as DNA, the CDR3 is TGCAGTGCTACTGACCCGCGAAGCACAGATACGCAGTATTTT.

The rearrangement links TRBV5-1 to TRBJ2-1; D might be TRBD1 (5 bases). Germline assignment: CDR1 SGHRS and CDR2 YFSETQ. The length of the CDR3 is 16 residues. V was pared by 0 bases and J by 4 bases, with 14 bases between. The CDR3 DNA sequence: TGCGCCAGCAGCTTGGGAGGTGGGGCCAGGTACAATGAGCAGTTCTTC. Encoded protein: CASSLGGGARYNEQFF.

The rearrangement joins TRBV29-1 to TRBJ2-2; D unresolved. Germline loops: CDR1 SQVTM, CDR2 ANQGSEA. Between the trimmed V and J ends, which lost 7 bases and 5 bases, there was a span of 8 bases. The CDR3 is 11 amino acids. The CDR3 DNA sequence: TGCAGCGGCGAGTGGACCGGGGAGCTGTTTTTT. Protein sequence: CSGEWTGELFF.

The CDR3: CASSMAGKENTIYF. The CDR3 DNA follows: TGTGCCAGTAGTATGGCGGGAAAAGAAAACACCATATATTTT. V gene TRBV19 combines with J gene TRBJ1-3; D not resolved. The CDR3 extends over 14 amino acids. Looked up from germline, CDR1 is LNHDA and CDR2 is SQIVND (reference sequence). The V end was cut by 3 bases, the J end by 6 bases, with 12 bases between.

This clone was recorded only once. The chain employs TRBV12-3 or TRBV12-4 and TRBJ1-4; no clear D. V was trimmed by 6 bases and J by 6 bases, leaving 11 bases between them. The CDR3 covers 13 residues. CDR3 sequence (DNA): TGTGCCAGCAGGGCAGGACTAGATGAAAAACTGTTTTTT. It is translated as CASRAGLDEKLFF.

V usage is TRBV2 and J usage is TRBJ2-3; maybe TRBD1 (5 bases). Germline CDR1 and CDR2: SNHLY and FYNNEI. This CDR3 is 12 amino acids long. Trimming shortened V by 10 bases and J by 4 bases, and 12 bases separated the two germline ends. The CDR3 DNA reads as TGTGCCATCCTAGGGGTGCCAGATACGCAGTATTTT. Amino acid sequence: CAILGVPDTQYF.

There are many counts of this clone. The rearrangement links TRBV14 to TRBJ1-1; D is perhaps TRBD1 (5 bases). This CDR3 has 17 residues. Looked up from germline, CDR1 is SGHDN and CDR2 is FVKESK. V lost 4 bases and J 0 bases, leaving 18 bases between the germline ends. The CDR3 sequence: CASSLKSTEHLNTEAFF. DNA of the CDR3: TGTGCCAGCAGCCTCAAATCGACAGAGCATTTGAACACTGAAGCTTTCTTT. The complete variable domain, with remaining parts taken from reference TRBV14 and TRBJ1-1, reads EAGVTQFPSHSVIEKGQTVTLRCDPISGHDNLYWYRRVMGKEIKFLLHFVKESKQDESGMPNNRFLAERTGGTYSTLKVQPAELEDSGVYFCASSLKSTEHLNTEAFFGQGTRLTVV.

Comments on this clone: Distinct nucleotide sequences in the sample also encode this CDR3. J is TRBJ1-1 and V is TRBV7-2; D is undetermined. The CDR3 totals 14 residues. The germline gives CDR1 SGHTA, CDR2 FQGNSA. The V end lost 0 bases, the J end lost 1 base, and 6 bases lay between the germline ends. Here the CDR3 reads CASSLARGNTEAFF. The CDR3 DNA reads TGTGCCAGCAGCTTAGCGCGAGGGAACACTGAAGCTTTCTTT.

V is TRBV2 and J is TRBJ1-1; D perhaps matches TRBD1 (5 bases). The V end lost 3 bases, the J end lost 10 bases, and 18 bases lay between the germline ends. The CDR3 totals 14 residues. Germline V lookup: CDR1 SNHLY, CDR2 FYNNEI. CDR3 sequence (DNA): TGTGCCAGCAGTGAGGGGCGGGGGTTAATAGTAGCTTTCTTT. This encodes CASSEGRGLIVAFF. The full variable domain, completed using reference TRBV2 and TRBJ1-1, is EPEVTQTPSHQVTQMGQEVILRCVPISNHLYFYWYRQILGQKVEFLVSFYNNEISEKSEIFDDQFSVERPDGSNFTLKIRSTKLEDSAMYFCASSEGRGLIVAFFGQGTRLTVV.

The chain links TRBV7-2 to TRBJ1-5; TRBD1 is a possible D gene (6 bases). The CDR3 has 15 residues. The ends were cut back, 5 bases at V and 4 bases at J, with 15 bases in the middle. Germline loops: CDR1 SGHTA, CDR2 FQGNSA. The CDR3 spells CASSLGQTFNQPQHF. The DNA for the CDR3 is TGTGCCAGCAGCCTCGGACAGACCTTTAATCAGCCCCAGCATTTT.

The chain joins TRBV5-4 to TRBJ2-7; 10 bases line up with TRBD1. The ends lost 4 bases at V and 0 bases at J; junction bases unmatched: 7. Germline V gene lookup returns CDR1 SGHNT and CDR2 YYREEE (reference sequence). The CDR3 is 16 amino acids. The CDR3 reads CASSRRQGASSYEQYF. The CDR3 region has the DNA TGTGCCAGCAGCCGACGACAGGGGGCGAGCTCCTACGAGCAGTACTTC. The whole variable domain, filled in from reference TRBV5-4 and TRBJ2-7, reads ETGVTQSPTHLIKTRGQQVTLRCSSQSGHNTVSWYQQALGQGPQFIFQYYREEENGRGNFPPRFSGLQFPNYSSELNVNALELDDSALYLCASSRRQGASSYEQYFGPGTRLTVT.